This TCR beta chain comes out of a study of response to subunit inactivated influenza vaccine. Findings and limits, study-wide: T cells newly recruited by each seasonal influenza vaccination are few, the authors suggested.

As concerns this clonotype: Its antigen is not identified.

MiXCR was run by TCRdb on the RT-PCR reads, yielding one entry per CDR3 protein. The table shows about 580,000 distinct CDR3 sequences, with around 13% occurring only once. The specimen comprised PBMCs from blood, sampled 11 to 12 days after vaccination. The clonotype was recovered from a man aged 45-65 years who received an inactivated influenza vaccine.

The CDR3 DNA reads as TGCAGTGCCCCCGGGACTAGCGGGTTTTCCTACGAGCAGTACTTC. Translating it yields CSAPGTSGFSYEQYF. The chain links TRBV20-1 to TRBJ2-7, with TRBD2 identical over 12 bases. Germline values: CDR1 DFQATT, CDR2 SNEGSKA (reference sequence). There are 15 residues in the CDR3. Unmatched junction bases numbered 7, after V lost 6 bases and J lost 1 base.